The subject of this entry is one T cell receptor beta chain. Its antigen is unknown. This entry belongs to a study of T cell responses to AZD1222 COVID-19 vaccine. Notes on the study in general: When two AZD1222 doses had been given, Spike-specific TCR breadth and depth rose. Donors were largely white British and mainly female; clonal diversity was possibly underestimated. Distributed over spike, vaccine-associated CD4 TCRs predominated at 160-218 and 743-854. Repertoire collection took place solely once the T cell response had peaked.

TCRdb keeps only in-frame clones here, not all; method: immunoSEQ multiplex PCR. The sample includes fewer than 150,000 clones, about 86% of them seen just once. CDR3 size: 13 residues. V was clipped by 8 bases and J by 7 bases, with 15 bases between them. The origin of this receptor is an adult who received the AZD1222 COVID-19 vaccine. The chain employs TRBV12-3 or TRBV12-4 and TRBJ2-1; D ambiguous. The sequencing here drew on peripheral blood, taken 28 days after the second AZD1222 dose. CDR3 nucleotides: TGTGCCAGCTGTGTGAGCAACGGGAATGAGCAGTTCTTC. Its protein is CASCVSNGNEQFF.